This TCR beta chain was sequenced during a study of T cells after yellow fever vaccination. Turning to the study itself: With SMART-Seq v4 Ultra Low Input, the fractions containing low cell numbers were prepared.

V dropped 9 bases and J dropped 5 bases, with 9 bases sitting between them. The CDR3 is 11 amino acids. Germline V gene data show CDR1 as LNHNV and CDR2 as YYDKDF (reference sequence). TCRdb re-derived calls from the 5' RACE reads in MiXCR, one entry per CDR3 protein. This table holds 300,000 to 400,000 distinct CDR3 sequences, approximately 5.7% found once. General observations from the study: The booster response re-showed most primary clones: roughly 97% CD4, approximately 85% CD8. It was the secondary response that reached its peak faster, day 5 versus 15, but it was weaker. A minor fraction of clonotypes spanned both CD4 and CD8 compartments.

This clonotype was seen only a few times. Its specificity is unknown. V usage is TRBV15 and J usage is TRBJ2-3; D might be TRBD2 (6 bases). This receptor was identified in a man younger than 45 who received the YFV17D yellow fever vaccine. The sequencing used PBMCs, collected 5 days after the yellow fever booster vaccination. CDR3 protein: CATGGVDTQYF. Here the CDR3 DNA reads TGTGCCACGGGGGGAGTAGATACGCAGTATTTT.